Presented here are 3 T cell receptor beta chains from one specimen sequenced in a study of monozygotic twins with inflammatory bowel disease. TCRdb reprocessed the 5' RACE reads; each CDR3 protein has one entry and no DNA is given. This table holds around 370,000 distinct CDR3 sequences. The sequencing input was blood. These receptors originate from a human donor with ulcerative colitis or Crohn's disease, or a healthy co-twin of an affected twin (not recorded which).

CDR3 loop: CAIRGPIKDIQYF. The chain combines TRBV10-3 with TRBJ2-4; TCRdb's D gene call, TRBD1, goes unchecked for lack of DNA. The CDR3 sequence is 13 residues long. The germline gives CDR1 ENHRY, CDR2 SYGVKD.

This chain's CDR3 is CASSQEINLGLHTDTQYF. J is TRBJ2-3 and V is TRBV4-3; TCRdb returns TRBD2, unconfirmable since there is no DNA. CDR3 size: 18 residues. Germline CDR1 reads LGHNA; CDR2 reads YSLEER.

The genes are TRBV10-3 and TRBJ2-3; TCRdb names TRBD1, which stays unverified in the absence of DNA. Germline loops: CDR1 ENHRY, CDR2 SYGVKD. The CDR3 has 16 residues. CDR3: CAISTQDRGTTDTQYF.